A single count supports the clone carrying this TCR beta chain. Its cognate antigen is unknown. The sample belongs to a study of cytomegalovirus exposure and HLA in healthy donors. Study observations and caveats: CMV antigen specificity of three CMV-associated chains was confirmed in vitro.

Germline V gene data show CDR1 as MNHEY and CDR2 as SMNVEV (reference sequence). Trimming removed 5 bases at V and 0 bases at J, with 20 bases between. CDR3 length equals 17 residues. Produced via immunoSEQ multiplex PCR; TCRdb's table is partial and in-frame only. The sample carries about 240,000 clones, around 86% recorded once. Input material: PBMCs. V usage is TRBV27 and J usage is TRBJ2-7, with D perhaps matching TRBD2 (6 bases). This receptor was obtained from a woman in her 30s in good health and CMV-seropositive. The CDR3 here is CASSPQPPGAFSYEQYF. CDR3 nucleotides: TGTGCCAGCAGTCCTCAACCCCCGGGAGCGTTCTCCTACGAGCAGTACTTC.